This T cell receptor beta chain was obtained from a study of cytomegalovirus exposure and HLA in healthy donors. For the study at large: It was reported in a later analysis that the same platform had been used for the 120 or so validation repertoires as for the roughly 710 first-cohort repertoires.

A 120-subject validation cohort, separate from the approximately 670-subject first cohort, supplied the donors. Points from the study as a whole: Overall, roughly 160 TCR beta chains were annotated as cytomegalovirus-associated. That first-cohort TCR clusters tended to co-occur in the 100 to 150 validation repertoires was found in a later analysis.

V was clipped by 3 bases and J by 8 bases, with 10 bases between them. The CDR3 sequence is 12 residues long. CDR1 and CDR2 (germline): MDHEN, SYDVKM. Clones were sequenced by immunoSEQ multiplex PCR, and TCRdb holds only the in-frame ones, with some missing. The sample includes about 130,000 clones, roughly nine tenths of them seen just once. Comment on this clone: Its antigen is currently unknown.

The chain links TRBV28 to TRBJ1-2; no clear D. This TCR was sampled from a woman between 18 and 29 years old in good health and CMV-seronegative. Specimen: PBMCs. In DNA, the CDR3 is TGTGCCAGCAGTTTTTGGGCTGGAGGCTACACCTTC. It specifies CASSFWAGGYTF.